The 18 T cell receptor beta chains below come from one sample, sequenced in a study of T cell repertoires in cytomegalovirus infection. Their cognate antigens are unknown. TCRdb ran MiXCR on the reads and lists one entry per CDR3 protein. The sample carries roughly 860,000 distinct CDR3 sequences, 30% to 35% recorded once. The sequencing used cultured CD8+ T cells from PBMCs, collected from culture after CMV antigen stimulation. Receptors were obtained from a human donor in good health (CMV status not recorded). Some clones in this sample may be carry-over from other donors' samples.

The CDR3 DNA reads as TGTGCCAGCAGTGACCGGGTAGCGAGGTACACAGATACGCAGTATTTT. Protein: CASSDRVARYTDTQYF. This chain links TRBV6-4 with TRBJ2-3; maybe TRBD2 (5 bases). The germline V and J ends were trimmed by 2 bases and 2 bases, with 14 bases remaining between them. Looked up from germline, CDR1 is MRHNA and CDR2 is SNTAGT. The CDR3 sequence is 16 residues long.

This clonotype was seen a few times. This rearrangement joins TRBV7-6 to TRBJ2-1; no clear D. The CDR3 has 13 residues. CDR1 is SGHVS, CDR2 FNYEAQ, per germline. V was cut by 5 bases and J by 7 bases, with 12 bases left in between. CDR3 sequence (DNA): TGTGCCAGCAGCATCTCTTGGGGAAATGAGCAGTTCTTC. Protein product: CASSISWGNEQFF.

The rearrangement joins TRBV19 to TRBJ1-1; D is ambiguous. The V and J ends lost 7 bases and 1 base respectively, with 10 bases between them. Per the germline V gene, CDR1 is LNHDA and CDR2 is SQIVND (reference sequence). This CDR3 is 13 amino acids long. CDR3 protein: CASIQEPNTEAFF. DNA of the CDR3: TGTGCCAGTATACAAGAGCCGAACACTGAAGCTTTCTTT.

This clonotype was counted many times. This chain uses TRBV10-3 with TRBJ2-6; perhaps TRBD1 as D (6 bases). The V end lost 8 bases, the J end lost 0 bases, and 11 bases lay between the germline ends. Looked up from germline, CDR1 is ENHRY and CDR2 is SYGVKD. The CDR3 totals 15 residues. CDR3 residues: CAIPGQSSGANVLTF. The CDR3 DNA reads as TGTGCCATCCCCGGACAGAGCTCTGGGGCCAACGTCCTGACTTTC.

This clonotype was seen a handful of times. This chain links TRBV6-2 or TRBV6-3 with TRBJ1-2, with unresolved D. V lost 4 bases to trimming and J lost 3 bases, with 9 bases between them. The length of the CDR3 is 13 residues. In germline, CDR1 is MNHEY, CDR2 SVGEGT. DNA of the CDR3: TGTGCCAGCAGTTTCCCCAGCTACTATGGCTACACCTTC. This gives the protein CASSFPSYYGYTF.

Points on this clonotype: A much more abundant neighbour one base away suggests this may be a read error. This chain connects TRBV2 to TRBJ1-1; D gene unclear. Trimming pared 2 bases from V and 6 bases from J, leaving 4 bases between. Germline CDR1 reads SNHLY; CDR2 reads FYNNEI. The CDR3 is 11 residues long. The CDR3 loop reads CASSEQPEAFF. CDR3 nucleotides: TGTGCCAGCAGTGAACAGCCTGAAGCTTTCTTT. The full variable domain, with the rest looked up from reference TRBV2 and TRBJ1-1, is EPEVTQTPSHQVTQMGQEVILRCVPISNHLYFYWYRQILGQKVEFLVSFYNNEISEKSEIFDDQFSVERPDGSNFTLKIRSTKLEDSAMYFCASSEQPEAFFGQGTRLTVV.

The chain couples TRBV27 to TRBJ2-7; the D gene is possibly TRBD1 (6 bases). Deletions cut 5 bases from V and 0 bases from J, with 14 bases between. The germline gives CDR1 MNHEY, CDR2 SMNVEV (reference sequence). The CDR3 covers 15 residues. The CDR3, as DNA: TGTGCCAGCAGTCTAACAGGGTCCCTCTCCTACGAGCAGTACGTC. Translating gives CASSLTGSLSYEQYV.

This clonotype has more than one count but fewer than ten. J is TRBJ2-1 and V is TRBV6-2 or TRBV6-3; the D gene is possibly TRBD1 (5 bases). Germline V CDR1 and CDR2: MNHEY, SVGEGT. V was clipped by 10 bases and J by 7 bases, with 14 bases between them. The CDR3 totals 12 residues. The CDR3 nucleotides read TGTGCCATGGGGCGAACAAATAATGAGCAGTTCTTC. Translating gives CAMGRTNNEQFF.

This clonotype was counted a few times. The J gene is TRBJ2-1, the V gene TRBV7-3, with 10 bases fitting TRBD2. The germline V gene has CDR1 SGHTA and CDR2 FQGTGA. The CDR3 runs to 17 residues. J was trimmed by 9 bases and V by 0 bases; bases with no gene match: 11. The CDR3 DNA reads as TGTGCCAGCAGCTTAACGCAAGCGGGGGGGCTGGCAGGTGAGCAGTTCTTC. This gives the protein CASSLTQAGGLAGEQFF.

This chain links TRBV19 with TRBJ1-1, with D unresolved. Germline CDR1 LNHDA, CDR2 SQIVND (reference sequence). CDR3 length: 14 residues. V gave up 6 bases and J gave up 0 bases, with 11 bases separating them. CDR3 bases: TGTGCCAGTAGAAAGTGGAGAATGAACACTGAAGCTTTCTTT. This sequence encodes CASRKWRMNTEAFF.

As for this clonotype: Germline is not matched at one junction end, which may reflect a read error. This rearrangement joins TRBV5-3 to TRBJ1-2; no reliable D call. Being an ORF, TRBV5-3 has a function that is uncertain. The length of the CDR3 is 14 residues. CDR3 protein: CASSSEITNYGYTF. Here the CDR3 DNA reads TGTGCCAGCAGCTCGGAAATAACTAACTATGGCTACACCTTC.

The rearrangement joins TRBV6-1 to TRBJ2-1; D perhaps matches TRBD2 (6 bases). The germline V gene has CDR1 MNHNS and CDR2 SASEGT. CDR3 length: 15 amino acids. V lost 4 bases and J 5 bases, leaving 15 bases between the germline ends. Here the CDR3 reads CASSGDFSGDNEQFF. CDR3 sequence (DNA): TGTGCCAGCAGTGGAGACTTTTCGGGGGACAATGAGCAGTTCTTC.

A remark on this clonotype: It is unclear where the CDR3 begins or ends on the DNA, so no DNA is shown, and the CDR3 is as TCRdb lists it. V and J are TRBV12-3 or TRBV12-4 and TRBJ2-5; the table calls TRBD1, which could not be checked here. The CDR3 numbers 17 amino acids, ends counted. The CDR3 is CASSFLAGGVNQETQYF.

The chain couples TRBV5-1 to TRBJ1-1, with a tentative D call TRBD1 (5 bases). CDR3 length equals 15 residues. From germline, CDR1 is SGHRS and CDR2 YFSETQ. The V gene lost 0 bases and the J gene lost 1 base, with 10 bases spanning the gap. The chain's CDR3 is CASSLAWGKNTEAFF. CDR3 sequence (DNA): TGCGCCAGCAGCTTGGCCTGGGGGAAGAACACTGAAGCTTTCTTT. Filled out from reference TRBV5-1 and TRBJ1-1, the complete variable domain reads KAGVTQTPRYLIKTRGQQVTLSCSPISGHRSVSWYQQTPGQGLQFLFEYFSETQRNKGNFPGRFSGRQFSNSRSEMNVSTLELGDSALYLCASSLAWGKNTEAFFGQGTRLTVV.

There are a few counts of this clonotype. V gene TRBV29-1 combines with J gene TRBJ2-1; TRBD1 aligns across 7 bases. Germline CDR1 SQVTM, CDR2 ANQGSEA. The J segment lost 7 bases and the V segment lost 4 bases, leaving 13 bases of the junction unmatched. The CDR3 runs to 15 residues. The CDR3 spells CSVVPPDRPVNEQFF. CDR3 coding DNA: TGCAGCGTTGTTCCGCCGGACAGGCCAGTAAATGAGCAGTTCTTC.

The chain couples TRBV7-6 to TRBJ2-5; TRBD2 is a possible D gene (5 bases). The CDR3 extends over 15 amino acids. Trimming cost V 1 base and J 1 base, with 10 bases left between them. Per germline, CDR1 SGHVS and CDR2 FNYEAQ. For the CDR3, the DNA is TGTGCCAGCAGCTTAGAGGCGGGTACCCAAGAGACCCAGTACTTC. Protein: CASSLEAGTQETQYF.

The chain carries TRBV2 and TRBJ1-6; D is perhaps TRBD1 (5 bases). The CDR3 covers 13 residues. Per the germline V gene, CDR1 is SNHLY and CDR2 is FYNNEI. The ends were cut back, 11 bases at V and 12 bases at J, with 20 bases in the middle. The CDR3 region is CAGMGTWGEPLHF. The CDR3 DNA is TGTGCCGGGATGGGGACCTGGGGTGAACCCCTCCACTTT.

This clonotype was recorded a few times. V and J are TRBV25-1 and TRBJ2-7, with D possibly TRBD1 on 5 matching bases. V was trimmed by 0 bases and J by 3 bases, leaving 15 bases between them. The V gene's germline CDR1 is MGHDK and CDR2 SYGVNS. The CDR3 is 16 residues long. As DNA, the CDR3 is TGTGCCAGCAGTGAATACCATATCACAGGAATCTACGAGCAGTACTTC. Translating gives CASSEYHITGIYEQYF.